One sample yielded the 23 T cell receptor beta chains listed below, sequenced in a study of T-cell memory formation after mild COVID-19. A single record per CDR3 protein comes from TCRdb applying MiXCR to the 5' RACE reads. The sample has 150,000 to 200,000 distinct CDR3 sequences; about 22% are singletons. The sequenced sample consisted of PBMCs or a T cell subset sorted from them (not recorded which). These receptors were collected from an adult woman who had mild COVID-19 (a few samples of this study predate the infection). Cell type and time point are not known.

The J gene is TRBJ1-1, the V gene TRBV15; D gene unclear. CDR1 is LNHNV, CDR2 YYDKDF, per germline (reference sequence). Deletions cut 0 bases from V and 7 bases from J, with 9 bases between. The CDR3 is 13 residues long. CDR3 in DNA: TGTGCCACCAGCAGAGATCGCCAGGATGAAGCTTTCTTT. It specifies CATSRDRQDEAFF.

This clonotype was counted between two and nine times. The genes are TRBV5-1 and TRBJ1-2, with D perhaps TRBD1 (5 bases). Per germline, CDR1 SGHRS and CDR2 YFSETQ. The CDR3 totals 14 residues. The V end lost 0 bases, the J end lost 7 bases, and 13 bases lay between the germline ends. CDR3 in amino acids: CASSLGQGGGGYTF. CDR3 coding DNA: TGCGCCAGCAGCTTGGGGCAGGGAGGAGGTGGCTACACCTTC.

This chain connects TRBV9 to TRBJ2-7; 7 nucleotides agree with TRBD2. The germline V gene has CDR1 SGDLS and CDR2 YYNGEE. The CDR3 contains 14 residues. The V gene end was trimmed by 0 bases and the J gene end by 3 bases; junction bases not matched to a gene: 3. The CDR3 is CASSVASGDYEQYF. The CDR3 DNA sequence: TGTGCCAGCAGCGTAGCCAGCGGGGACTACGAGCAGTACTTC.

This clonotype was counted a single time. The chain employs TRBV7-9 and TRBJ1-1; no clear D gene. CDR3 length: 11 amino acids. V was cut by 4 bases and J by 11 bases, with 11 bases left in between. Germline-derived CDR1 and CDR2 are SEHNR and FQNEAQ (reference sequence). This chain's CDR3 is CASSWGEVAFF. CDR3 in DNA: TGTGCCAGCAGCTGGGGTGAAGTGGCTTTCTTT.

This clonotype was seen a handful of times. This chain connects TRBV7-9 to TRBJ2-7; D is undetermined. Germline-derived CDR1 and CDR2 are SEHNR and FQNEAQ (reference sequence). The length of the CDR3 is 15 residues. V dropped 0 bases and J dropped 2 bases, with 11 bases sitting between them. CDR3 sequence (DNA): TGTGCCAGCAGCTTAGCGCCTGGACCCACCTACGAGCAGTACTTC. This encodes CASSLAPGPTYEQYF. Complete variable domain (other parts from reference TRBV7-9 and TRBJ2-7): DTGVSQNPRHKITKRGQNVTFRCDPISEHNRLYWYRQTLGQGPEFLTYFQNEAQLEKSRLLSDRFSAERPKGSFSTLEIQRTEQGDSAMYLCASSLAPGPTYEQYFGPGTRLTVT.

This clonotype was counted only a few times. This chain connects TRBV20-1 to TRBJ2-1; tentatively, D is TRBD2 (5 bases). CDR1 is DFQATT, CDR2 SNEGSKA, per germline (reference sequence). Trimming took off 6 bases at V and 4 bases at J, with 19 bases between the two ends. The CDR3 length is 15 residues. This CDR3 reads CSAQAGLFGYNEQFF. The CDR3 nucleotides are TGCAGTGCCCAGGCCGGACTTTTCGGGTACAATGAGCAGTTCTTC.

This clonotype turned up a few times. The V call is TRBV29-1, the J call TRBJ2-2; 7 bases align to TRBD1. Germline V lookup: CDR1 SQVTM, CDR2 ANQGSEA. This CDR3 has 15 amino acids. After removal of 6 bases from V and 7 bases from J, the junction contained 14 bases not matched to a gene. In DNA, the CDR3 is TGCAGCGTCGAGGGGGCCGGGACACCCAACGGGGAGCTGTTTTTT. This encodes CSVEGAGTPNGELFF.

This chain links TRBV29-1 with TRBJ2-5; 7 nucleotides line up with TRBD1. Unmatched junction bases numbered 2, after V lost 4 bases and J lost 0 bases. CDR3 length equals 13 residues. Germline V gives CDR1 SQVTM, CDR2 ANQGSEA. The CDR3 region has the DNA TGCAGCGTTGGGGGACAGAACCAAGAGACCCAGTACTTC. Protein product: CSVGGQNQETQYF.

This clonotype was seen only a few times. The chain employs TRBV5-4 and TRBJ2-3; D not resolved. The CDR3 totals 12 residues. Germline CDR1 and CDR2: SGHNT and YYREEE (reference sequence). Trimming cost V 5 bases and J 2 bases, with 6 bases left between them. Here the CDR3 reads CASRTDTDTQYF. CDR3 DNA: TGTGCCAGCAGAACAGACACAGATACGCAGTATTTT.

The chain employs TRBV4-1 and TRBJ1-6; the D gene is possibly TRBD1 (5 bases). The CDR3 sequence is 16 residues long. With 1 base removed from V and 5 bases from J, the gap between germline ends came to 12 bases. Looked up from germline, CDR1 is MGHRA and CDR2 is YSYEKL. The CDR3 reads CASSQAEGLDNSPLHF. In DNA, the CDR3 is TGCGCCAGCAGCCAAGCAGAGGGGTTAGATAATTCACCCCTCCACTTT.

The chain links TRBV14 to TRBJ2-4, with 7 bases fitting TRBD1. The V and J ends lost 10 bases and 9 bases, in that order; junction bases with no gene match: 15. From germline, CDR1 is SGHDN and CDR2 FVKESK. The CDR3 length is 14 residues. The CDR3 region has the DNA TGTGCCAAATCCGGACGAGGCAGGGGGTCCATTCAGTACTTC. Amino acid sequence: CAKSGRGRGSIQYF.

The CDR3 is CASSSTIRDSNTDTQYF. CDR3 DNA: TGTGCCAGCAGCTCCACCATTCGTGACTCCAACACAGATACGCAGTATTTT. V gene TRBV5-6 combines with J gene TRBJ2-3, with D unresolved. Germline CDR1 SGHDT, CDR2 YYEEEE. The CDR3 consists of 17 residues. V lost 3 bases, J lost 2 bases, and 19 bases lay in between.

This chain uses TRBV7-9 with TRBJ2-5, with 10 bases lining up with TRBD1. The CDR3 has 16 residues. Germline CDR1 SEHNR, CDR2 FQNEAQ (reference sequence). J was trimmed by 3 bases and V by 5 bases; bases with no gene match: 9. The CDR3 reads CASSLIRDRGEETQYF. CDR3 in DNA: TGTGCCAGCAGCCTGATTCGGGACAGGGGAGAAGAGACCCAGTACTTC.

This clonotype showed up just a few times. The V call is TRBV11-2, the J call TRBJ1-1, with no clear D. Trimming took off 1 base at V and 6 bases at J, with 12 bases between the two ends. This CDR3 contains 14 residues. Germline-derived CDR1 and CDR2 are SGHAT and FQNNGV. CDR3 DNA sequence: TGTGCCAGCAGCTTAGGGGCAGCCGCGCCTGAAGCTTTCTTT. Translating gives CASSLGAAAPEAFF.

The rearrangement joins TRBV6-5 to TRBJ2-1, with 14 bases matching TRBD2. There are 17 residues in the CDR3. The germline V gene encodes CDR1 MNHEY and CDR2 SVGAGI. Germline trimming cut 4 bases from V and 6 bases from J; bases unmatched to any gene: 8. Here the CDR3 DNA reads TGTGCCAGCAGTTTCGGGACTAGCGGGAGTTTAGGCAATGAGCAGTTCTTC. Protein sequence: CASSFGTSGSLGNEQFF.

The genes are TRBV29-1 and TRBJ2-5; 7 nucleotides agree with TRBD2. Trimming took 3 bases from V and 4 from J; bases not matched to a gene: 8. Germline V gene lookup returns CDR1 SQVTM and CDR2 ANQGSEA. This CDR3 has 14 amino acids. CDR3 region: CSVESAGVVETQYF. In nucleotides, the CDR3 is TGCAGCGTTGAGAGTGCGGGGGTTGTAGAGACCCAGTACTTC.

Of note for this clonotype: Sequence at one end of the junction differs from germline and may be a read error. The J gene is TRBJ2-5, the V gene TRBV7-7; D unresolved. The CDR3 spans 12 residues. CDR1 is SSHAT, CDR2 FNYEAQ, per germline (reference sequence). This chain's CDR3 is CASSSAAETQYF. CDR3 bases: TGTGCTAGCAGCTCCGCGGCGGAGACCCAGTACTTC.

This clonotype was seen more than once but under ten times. CDR3 in DNA: TGTGCCAGCGCTAGGGTTAGTAACAATGAGCAGTTCTTC. It codes for CASARVSNNEQFF. The V and J genes are TRBV9 and TRBJ2-1; D is unresolved. CDR1 SGDLS and CDR2 YYNGEE come from the germline V gene. The CDR3 is made up of 13 amino acids. V was shortened by 7 bases and J by 5 bases, with 13 bases between the two germline ends.

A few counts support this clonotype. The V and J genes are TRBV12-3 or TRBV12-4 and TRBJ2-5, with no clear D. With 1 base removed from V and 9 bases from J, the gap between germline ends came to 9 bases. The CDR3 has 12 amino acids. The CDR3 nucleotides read TGTGCCAGCAGTTTAGGTCGCGATGCCCAGTACTTC. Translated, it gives CASSLGRDAQYF.

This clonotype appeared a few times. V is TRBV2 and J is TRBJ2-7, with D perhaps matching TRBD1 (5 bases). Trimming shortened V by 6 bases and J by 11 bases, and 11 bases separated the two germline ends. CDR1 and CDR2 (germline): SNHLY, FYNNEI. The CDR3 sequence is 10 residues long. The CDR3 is CASRGLEKYF. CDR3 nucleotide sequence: TGTGCCAGCAGGGGGCTGGAAAAGTACTTC. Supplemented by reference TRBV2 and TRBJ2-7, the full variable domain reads EPEVTQTPSHQVTQMGQEVILRCVPISNHLYFYWYRQILGQKVEFLVSFYNNEISEKSEIFDDQFSVERPDGSNFTLKIRSTKLEDSAMYFCASRGLEKYFGPGTRLTVT.

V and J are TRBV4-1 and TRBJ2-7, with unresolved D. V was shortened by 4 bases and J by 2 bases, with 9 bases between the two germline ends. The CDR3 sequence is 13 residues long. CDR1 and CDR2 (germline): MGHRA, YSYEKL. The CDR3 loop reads CASSPYSTYEQYF. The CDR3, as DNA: TGCGCCAGCAGCCCATACTCCACCTACGAGCAGTACTTC.

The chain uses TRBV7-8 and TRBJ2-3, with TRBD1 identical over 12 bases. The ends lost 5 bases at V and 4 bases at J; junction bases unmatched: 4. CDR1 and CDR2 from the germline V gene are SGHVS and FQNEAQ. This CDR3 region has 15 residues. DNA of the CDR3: TGTGCCAGCAGCAGGGGACAGGGGGCCTCAGATACGCAGTATTTT. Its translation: CASSRGQGASDTQYF.

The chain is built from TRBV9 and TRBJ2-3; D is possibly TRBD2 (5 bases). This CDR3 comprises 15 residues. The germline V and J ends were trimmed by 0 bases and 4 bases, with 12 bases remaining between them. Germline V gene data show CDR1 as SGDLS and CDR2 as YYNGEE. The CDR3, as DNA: TGTGCCAGCAGCGTAGCGGGAATAGGATCAGATACGCAGTATTTT. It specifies CASSVAGIGSDTQYF.